This TCR beta chain was identified in a study of regulatory T cells in long-lasting Graves disease. This clonotype was recorded a few times. No antigen is known for it. General study results and limits: Persistent patients shared more public clonotypes (2,741) than newly diagnosed patients (around 910).

Arm-PCR of CDR3 regions with iRepertoire HTBI primers generated TCR beta libraries. Via MiXCR, TCRdb re-called the multiplex PCR reads, giving one row per CDR3 protein. The table shows roughly 380,000 distinct CDR3 sequences, with over 15% occurring only once. Germline V gene sequence: CDR1 MGHRA, CDR2 YSYEKL. Trimming took off 0 bases at V and 3 bases at J, with 11 bases between the two ends. This CDR3 spans 15 amino acids. Time point noted: newly diagnosed GD, antithyroid drugs for less than 3 months. From RNA extracted from PBMCs, the TCR library was made. The same sample was also studied in work on T cells in Graves' hyperthyroidism and ophthalmopathy. From that study: Ophthalmopathy was distinguished from stable hyperthyroidism by 13 V-J signatures.

The V gene is TRBV4-1, the J gene TRBJ1-2; D is possibly TRBD1 (5 bases). This sample comprised peripheral blood mononuclear cells (PBMCs), obtained at new diagnosis, from a patient treated with antithyroid drugs. This clonotype was sampled from a man aged 35 to 55 with Graves disease. The CDR3 sequence: CASSQDSGTYYGYTF. In nucleotides, the CDR3 is TGCGCCAGCAGCCAAGATAGTGGGACCTACTATGGCTACACCTTC.